Following are 23 T cell receptor beta chains from one sample sequenced in a study of T cell repertoires in ileal Crohn's disease (dated by TCRdb to 2018 to 2020). Library preparation was by the immunoSEQ multiplex PCR assay. What TCRdb holds here is the immuneACCESS table cut down to in-frame rearrangements. Part of the clones is not present; checked against another copy, under half of the missing clones reflect an unresolved V gene, and the others are unexplained. The sample yields tens of thousands of clones; 85% to 90% were counted once. Of the sample, over 2% falls within the top ten clones. This sample's time point label indicates: neoterminal ileum biopsy at postoperative endoscopy, about 6 months after surgery. Sequenced material: ileal tissue. The source is an adult with Crohn's disease.

The chain combines TRBV18 with TRBJ1-1; D unclear. CDR3 length: 13 residues. Germline V lookup: CDR1 KGHSH, CDR2 LQKENI. V lost 4 bases, J lost 1 base, and 7 bases lay in between. The DNA of the CDR3 is TGTGCCAGCTCACTAACACCGAACACTGAAGCTTTCTTT. This translates into CASSLTPNTEAFF.

In the case of this clone: At one end, the junction sequence differs from germline, possibly due to a read error. J is TRBJ2-1 and V is TRBV7-7, with 12 nucleotides matching TRBD2. Germline values: CDR1 SSHAT, CDR2 FNYEAQ (reference sequence). The CDR3 extends over 16 amino acids. The CDR3 loop is CASSRSGLAGQYEQFF. The CDR3 nucleotides are TGTGCTAGCAGTCGAAGCGGACTAGCGGGACAGTATGAGCAGTTCTTC. The whole variable domain, filled in from reference TRBV7-7 and TRBJ2-1, reads GAGVSQSPRYKVTKRGQDVTLRCDPISSHATLYWYQQALGQGPEFLTYFNYEAQPDKSGLPSDRFSAERPEGSISTLTIQRTEQRDSAMYRCASSRSGLAGQYEQFFGPGTRLTVL.

The V and J genes are TRBV11-3 and TRBJ1-2, with D perhaps TRBD1 (6 bases). This CDR3 comprises 14 residues. V was trimmed by 5 bases and J by 8 bases, leaving 18 bases between them. Germline V lookup: CDR1 SGHNT, CDR2 YENEEA. Here the CDR3 reads CASSPRAGAGGYTF. CDR3 in DNA: TGTGCCAGCAGCCCCCGCGCGGGGGCGGGCGGCTACACCTTC.

The chain is built from TRBV7-9 and TRBJ2-5; D is uncertain. V was shortened by 8 bases and J by 1 base, with 14 bases between the two germline ends. Germline CDR1 reads SEHNR; CDR2 reads FQNEAQ (reference sequence). This CDR3 spans 14 amino acids. CDR3 loop: CASPGDLAQETQYF. The CDR3 DNA sequence: TGTGCCAGCCCGGGTGACTTAGCCCAAGAGACCCAGTACTTC.

V usage is TRBV5-1 and J usage is TRBJ2-1; 11 bases agree with TRBD2. CDR1 and CDR2 from the germline V gene are SGHRS and YFSETQ. The CDR3 covers 17 residues. V lost 0 bases and J lost 7; bases outside the gene matches: 9. In nucleotides, the CDR3 is TGCGCCAGCAGCTTGGATAGCGGGGGGGCCCGTGTAAATGAGCAGTTCTTC. Translated: CASSLDSGGARVNEQFF.

The V and J genes are TRBV19 and TRBJ1-2; the D is unclear. This CDR3 is 15 amino acids long. Germline loops: CDR1 LNHDA, CDR2 SQIVND (reference sequence). Deletions cut 8 bases from V and 1 base from J, with 17 bases between. The CDR3 loop is CASEIGGSHNYGYTF. In nucleotides, the CDR3 is TGTGCCAGTGAGATAGGCGGGTCACATAACTATGGCTACACCTTC. Based on the CDR3 plus reference TRBV19 and TRBJ1-2, the full variable domain is DGGITQSPKYLFRKEGQNVTLSCEQNLNHDAMYWYRQDPGQGLRLIYYSQIVNDFQKGDIAEGYSVSREKKESFPLTVTSAQKNPTAFYLCASEIGGSHNYGYTFGSGTRLTVV.

The rearrangement joins TRBV30 to TRBJ2-6; possibly TRBD2 for D (6 bases). Germline values: CDR1 GTSNPN, CDR2 SVGIG (reference sequence). Trimming took 3 bases from V and 2 from J, leaving 8 bases between them. The CDR3 is made up of 14 amino acids. CDR3 DNA: TGTGCCTGGAGCGGAGGGGCTGGGGCCAACGTCCTGACTTTC. It is translated as CAWSGGAGANVLTF.

V usage is TRBV27 and J usage is TRBJ2-1; 7 nucleotides line up with TRBD1. This CDR3 has 13 residues. Trimming at V came to 5 bases and at J to 5 bases, leaving 3 bases not matched to a gene. CDR1 is MNHEY and CDR2 is SMNVEV in the germline V gene (reference sequence). CDR3 sequence: CASSLQGDNEQFF. In DNA, the CDR3 is TGTGCCAGCAGTCTCCAGGGGGACAATGAGCAGTTCTTC.

The J gene is TRBJ2-5, the V gene TRBV11-3; 11 bases are a match to TRBD2. V shed 5 bases, J shed 3 bases, and the junction held 5 bases outside the gene matches. Germline V lookup: CDR1 SGHNT, CDR2 YENEEA. The CDR3 length is 15 residues. CDR3 nucleotide sequence: TGTGCCAGCAGCCCTCAACTAGCGGGAGAAGAGACCCAGTACTTC. This translates into CASSPQLAGEETQYF.

The V gene is TRBV5-1, the J gene TRBJ1-2; D is perhaps TRBD1 (6 bases). V lost 0 bases and J 4 bases, leaving 10 bases between the germline ends. This CDR3 has 14 amino acids. Looked up from germline, CDR1 is SGHRS and CDR2 is YFSETQ. The CDR3 DNA reads TGCGCCAGCAGCTTGGCACAGGGCCTCTATGGCTACACCTTC. Its protein product is CASSLAQGLYGYTF.

V is TRBV10-3 and J is TRBJ1-4; D may be TRBD1 (5 bases). The V end was cut by 3 bases, the J end by 3 bases, with 11 bases between. Germline CDR1 and CDR2: ENHRY and SYGVKD. CDR3 length: 15 residues. The DNA of the CDR3 is TGTGCCATCAGTGACCAGGGAGGGGCTAATGAAAAACTGTTTTTT. Encoded protein: CAISDQGGANEKLFF.

This clone has just one count. V is TRBV10-3 and J is TRBJ1-1; unclear D gene. Trimming cost V 3 bases and J 4 bases, with 15 bases left between them. The CDR3 spans 15 residues. Germline V gene sequence: CDR1 ENHRY, CDR2 SYGVKD. The CDR3, as DNA: TGTGCCATCAGTGAACACCGAGGAGGACTCACTGAAGCTTTCTTT. Amino acids: CAISEHRGGLTEAFF.

This chain joins TRBV7-2 and TRBJ2-7, with 10 nucleotides matching TRBD1. Looked up from germline, CDR1 is SGHTA and CDR2 is FQGNSA. The CDR3 loop spans 15 amino acids. V lost 5 bases, J lost 6 bases, and 10 bases stayed unmatched. The CDR3: CASSPRQGAIREQYF. The CDR3 bases are TGTGCCAGCAGCCCCCGACAGGGGGCGATCCGCGAGCAGTACTTC.

The chain is built from TRBV5-6 and TRBJ1-5; the D is unclear. This CDR3 comprises 13 residues. Germline CDR1 and CDR2: SGHDT and YYEEEE. The V end lost 4 bases, the J end lost 6 bases, and 11 bases lay between the germline ends. CDR3 residues: CASSRGAVQPQHF. The CDR3, as DNA: TGTGCCAGCAGCAGAGGAGCTGTTCAGCCCCAGCATTTT.

The genes are TRBV6-6 and TRBJ1-3, with 9 bases lining up with TRBD1. The CDR3 consists of 14 residues. V dropped 6 bases and J dropped 4; count of bases not matched to a gene: 4. Germline lookup yields CDR1 MNHNY and CDR2 SVGAGI (reference sequence). This chain's CDR3 is CASRGQGEGNTIYF. The CDR3 nucleotides read TGTGCCAGCAGGGGACAGGGCGAAGGAAACACCATATATTTT.

Written as DNA, the CDR3 is TGTGCCAGCAGCAGAACAGGCGAAAAACTGTTTTTT. Translated, it gives CASSRTGEKLFF. The chain employs TRBV7-8 and TRBJ1-4, with D possibly being TRBD1 (5 bases). CDR3 length equals 12 residues. Deletions cut 5 bases from V and 8 bases from J, with 9 bases between. Per germline, CDR1 SGHVS and CDR2 FQNEAQ.

The chain is built from TRBV9 and TRBJ2-1; TRBD2 matches at 7 bases. Germline-derived CDR1 and CDR2 are SGDLS and YYNGEE. The junction had 11 bases not matched to a gene; V was cut back by 4 bases and J by 7 bases. The CDR3 runs 15 residues. The CDR3 bases are TGTGCCAGCAGCCCACTAGCGAATGGGGCAAATGAGCAGTTCTTC. It codes for CASSPLANGANEQFF.

This clone has a single count. J is TRBJ1-5 and V is TRBV12-5, with 7 bases fitting TRBD1. CDR1 is LGHNT and CDR2 is FRNRAP in the germline V gene. J gave up 3 bases and V 5 bases, and 4 bases lay outside the gene matches. The CDR3 has 14 residues. CDR3 DNA: TGTGCTAGTGGTGGCGGACAGGTCAATCAGCCCCAGCATTTT. Its translation is CASGGGQVNQPQHF.

The chain joins TRBV29-1 to TRBJ1-4, with a possible D match to TRBD1 (5 bases). CDR1 is SQVTM, CDR2 ANQGSEA, per germline. This CDR3 is built from 13 residues. The V gene lost 7 bases and the J gene lost 5 bases, with 14 bases spanning the gap. The CDR3 DNA is TGCAGCGCCCGGGGGGAGGGGAATGAAAAACTGTTTTTT. Its translation: CSARGEGNEKLFF.

The chain employs TRBV28 and TRBJ2-3; D unresolved. V lost 2 bases, J lost 0 bases, and 3 bases lay in between. Germline CDR1 and CDR2: MDHEN and SYDVKM. The CDR3 is 13 amino acids. This CDR3 reads CASSLPSTDTQYF. In nucleotides, the CDR3 is TGTGCCAGCAGTTTACCTAGCACAGATACGCAGTATTTT. Variable domain in full (rest from reference TRBV28 and TRBJ2-3): DVKVTQSSRYLVKRTGEKVFLECVQDMDHENMFWYRQDPGLGLRLIYFSYDVKMKEKGDIPEGYSVSREKKERFSLILESASTNQTSMYLCASSLPSTDTQYFGPGTRLTVL.

This chain joins TRBV18 and TRBJ1-4; a possible D gene is TRBD1 (6 bases). CDR1 is KGHSH, CDR2 LQKENI, per germline. This CDR3 is 17 amino acids long. With 3 bases removed from V and 0 bases from J, the gap between germline ends came to 14 bases. The CDR3 bases are TGTGCCAGCTCACCTGACAGGAGAATTGCAACTAATGAAAAACTGTTTTTT. Encoded protein: CASSPDRRIATNEKLFF. Full variable domain (remainder filled in from reference TRBV18 and TRBJ1-4): NAGVMQNPRHLVRRRGQEARLRCSPMKGHSHVYWYRQLPEEGLKFMVYLQKENIIDESGMPKERFSAEFPKEGPSILRIQQVVRGDSAAYFCASSPDRRIATNEKLFFGSGTQLSVL.

The chain uses TRBV2 and TRBJ2-2; maybe TRBD2 (5 bases). Germline-derived CDR1 and CDR2 are SNHLY and FYNNEI. V was trimmed by 1 base and J by 3 bases, leaving 6 bases between them. The CDR3 runs to 14 residues. The CDR3 region is CASSEVAYTGELFF. CDR3 in DNA: TGTGCCAGCAGTGAAGTAGCGTACACCGGGGAGCTGTTTTTT.

This chain uses TRBV7-9 with TRBJ1-2, with TRBD1 as a possible D gene (5 bases). Germline lookup yields CDR1 SEHNR and CDR2 FQNEAQ (reference sequence). CDR3 length: 15 residues. With 5 bases removed from V and 8 bases from J, the gap between germline ends came to 21 bases. The CDR3 reads CASSEGVLSHGGYTF. DNA for the CDR3: TGTGCCAGCAGCGAAGGGGTCTTATCCCATGGAGGCTACACCTTC.